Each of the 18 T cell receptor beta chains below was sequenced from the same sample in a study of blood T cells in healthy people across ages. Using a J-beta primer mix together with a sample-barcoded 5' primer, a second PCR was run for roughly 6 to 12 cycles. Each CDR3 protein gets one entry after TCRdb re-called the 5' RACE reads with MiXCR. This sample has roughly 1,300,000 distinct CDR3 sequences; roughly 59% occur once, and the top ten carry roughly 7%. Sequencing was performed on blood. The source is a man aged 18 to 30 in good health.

In nucleotides, the CDR3 is TGTGCCAGCAGCTCAGTCGGAACAGGGAGACCTCTCCACTTT. This gives the protein CASSSVGTGRPLHF. The chain uses TRBV11-2 and TRBJ1-6; D is possibly TRBD1 (6 bases). The germline CDR1 and CDR2 sequences are SGHAT and FQNNGV. The CDR3 totals 14 residues. The V end was cut by 4 bases, the J end by 16 bases, with 20 bases between.

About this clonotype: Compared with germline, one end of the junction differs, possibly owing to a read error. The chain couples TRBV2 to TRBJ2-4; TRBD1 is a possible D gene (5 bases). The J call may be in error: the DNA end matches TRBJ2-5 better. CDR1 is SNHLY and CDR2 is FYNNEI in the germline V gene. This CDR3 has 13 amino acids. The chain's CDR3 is CASRQTALGTQYF. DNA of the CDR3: TGTGCTAGCAGACAGACTGCCCTCGGGACCCAGTACTTC.

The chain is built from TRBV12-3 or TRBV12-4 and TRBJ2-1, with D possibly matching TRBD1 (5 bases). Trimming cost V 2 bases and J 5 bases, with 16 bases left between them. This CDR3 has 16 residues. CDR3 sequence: CASSLLVWGDNNEQFF. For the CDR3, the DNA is TGTGCCAGCAGTTTACTAGTTTGGGGCGACAACAATGAGCAGTTCTTC.

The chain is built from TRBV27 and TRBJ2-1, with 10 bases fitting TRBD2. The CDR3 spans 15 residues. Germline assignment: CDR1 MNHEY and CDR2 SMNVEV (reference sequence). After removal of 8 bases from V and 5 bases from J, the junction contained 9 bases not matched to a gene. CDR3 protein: CASAYLAGAHNEQFF. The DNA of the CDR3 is TGTGCCAGCGCGTACCTAGCGGGGGCTCACAATGAGCAGTTCTTC.

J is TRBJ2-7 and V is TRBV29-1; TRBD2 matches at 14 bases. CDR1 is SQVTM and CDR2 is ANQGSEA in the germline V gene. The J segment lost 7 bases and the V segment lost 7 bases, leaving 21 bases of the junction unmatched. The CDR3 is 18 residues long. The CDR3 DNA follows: TGCAGCGCCCCTGCTCCGACTAGCGGGAGGGCAACCTACAATGAGCAGTACTTC. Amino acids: CSAPAPTSGRATYNEQYF.

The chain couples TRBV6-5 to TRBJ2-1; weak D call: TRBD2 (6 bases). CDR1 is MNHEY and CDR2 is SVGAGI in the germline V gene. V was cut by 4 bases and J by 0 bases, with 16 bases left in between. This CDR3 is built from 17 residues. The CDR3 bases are TGTGCCAGCAGTTTGGCGGGCGGGATTAGCTCCTACAATGAGCAGTTCTTC. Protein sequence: CASSLAGGISSYNEQFF.

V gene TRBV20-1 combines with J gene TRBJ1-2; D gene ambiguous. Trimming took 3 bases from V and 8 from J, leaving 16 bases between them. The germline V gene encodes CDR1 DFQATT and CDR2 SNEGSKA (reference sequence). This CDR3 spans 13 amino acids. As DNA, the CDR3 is TGCAGTGCTAGTTTACCGGGGTTCAACGGCTACACCTTC. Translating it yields CSASLPGFNGYTF.

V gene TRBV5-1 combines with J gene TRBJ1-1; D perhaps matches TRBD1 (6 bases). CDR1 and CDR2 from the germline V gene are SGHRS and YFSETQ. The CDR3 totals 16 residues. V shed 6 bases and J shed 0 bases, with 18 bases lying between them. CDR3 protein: CASTPTGIFMNTEAFF. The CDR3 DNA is TGCGCCAGCACTCCTACAGGGATTTTCATGAACACTGAAGCTTTCTTT.

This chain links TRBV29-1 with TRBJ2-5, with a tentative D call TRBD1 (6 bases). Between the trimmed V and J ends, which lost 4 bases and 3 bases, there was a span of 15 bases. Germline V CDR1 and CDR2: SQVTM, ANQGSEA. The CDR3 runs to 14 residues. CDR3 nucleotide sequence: TGCAGCGTTGGCGAGATCAGGGGTAAAGAGACCCAGTACTTC. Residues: CSVGEIRGKETQYF.

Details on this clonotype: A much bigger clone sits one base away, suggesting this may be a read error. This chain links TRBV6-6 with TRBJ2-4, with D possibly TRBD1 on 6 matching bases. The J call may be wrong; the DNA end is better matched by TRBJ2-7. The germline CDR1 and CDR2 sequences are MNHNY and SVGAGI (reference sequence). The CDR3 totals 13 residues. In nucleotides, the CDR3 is TGTGCCAGCAGCGATGACAGGCCCTACGAGCAGTACTTC. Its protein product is CASSDDRPYEQYF.

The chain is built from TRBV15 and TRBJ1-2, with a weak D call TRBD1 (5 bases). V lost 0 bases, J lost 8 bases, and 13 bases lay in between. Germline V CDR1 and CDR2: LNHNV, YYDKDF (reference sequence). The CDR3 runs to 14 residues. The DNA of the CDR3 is TGTGCCACCAGCAGAGATCAACTACGGGGCGGCTACACCTTC. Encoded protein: CATSRDQLRGGYTF.

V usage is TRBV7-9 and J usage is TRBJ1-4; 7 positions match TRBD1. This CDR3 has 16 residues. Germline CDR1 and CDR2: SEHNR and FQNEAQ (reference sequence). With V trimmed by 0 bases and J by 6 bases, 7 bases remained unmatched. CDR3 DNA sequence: TGTGCCAGCAGCTTAGCGCAGGCAGGGGGTGATGAAAAACTGTTTTTT. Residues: CASSLAQAGGDEKLFF.

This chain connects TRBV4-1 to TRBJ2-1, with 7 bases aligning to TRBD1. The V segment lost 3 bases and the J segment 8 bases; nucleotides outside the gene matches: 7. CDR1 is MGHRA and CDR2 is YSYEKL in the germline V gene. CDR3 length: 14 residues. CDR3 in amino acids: CASSQRQGIYEQFF. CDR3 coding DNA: TGCGCCAGCAGCCAGCGACAGGGAATATATGAGCAGTTCTTC.

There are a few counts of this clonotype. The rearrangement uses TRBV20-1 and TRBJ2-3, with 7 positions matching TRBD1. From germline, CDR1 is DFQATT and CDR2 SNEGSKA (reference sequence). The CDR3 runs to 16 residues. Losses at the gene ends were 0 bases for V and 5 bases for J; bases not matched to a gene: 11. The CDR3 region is CSAREGPTGQGDTQYF. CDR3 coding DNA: TGCAGTGCTAGAGAAGGTCCGACAGGGCAGGGAGATACGCAGTATTTT.

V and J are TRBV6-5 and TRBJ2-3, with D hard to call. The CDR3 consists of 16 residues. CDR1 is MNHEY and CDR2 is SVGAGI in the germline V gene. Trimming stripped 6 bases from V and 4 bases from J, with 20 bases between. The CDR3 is CASSPYREFRADTQYF. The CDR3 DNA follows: TGTGCCAGCAGCCCCTATAGGGAATTTCGGGCAGATACGCAGTATTTT.

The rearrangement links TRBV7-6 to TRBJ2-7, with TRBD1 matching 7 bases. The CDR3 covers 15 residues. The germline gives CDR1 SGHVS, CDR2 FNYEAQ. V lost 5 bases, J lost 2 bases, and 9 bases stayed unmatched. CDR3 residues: CASSPYSGQAYEQYF. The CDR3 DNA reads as TGTGCCAGCAGCCCATACTCCGGACAGGCCTACGAGCAGTACTTC.

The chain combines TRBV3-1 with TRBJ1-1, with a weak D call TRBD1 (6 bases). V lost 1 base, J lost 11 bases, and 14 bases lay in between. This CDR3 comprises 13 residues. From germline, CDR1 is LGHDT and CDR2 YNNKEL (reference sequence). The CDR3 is CASSQVTGSMAFF. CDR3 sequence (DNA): TGTGCCAGCAGCCAAGTGACAGGTAGTATGGCTTTCTTT.

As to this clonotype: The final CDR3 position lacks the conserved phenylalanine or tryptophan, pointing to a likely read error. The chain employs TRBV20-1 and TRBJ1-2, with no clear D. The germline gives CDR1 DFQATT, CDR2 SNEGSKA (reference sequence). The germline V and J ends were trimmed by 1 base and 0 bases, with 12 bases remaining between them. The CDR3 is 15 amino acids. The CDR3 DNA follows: TGCAGTGCTAGAGGGTTGGGTAGAACTAACTATGGCTACACCATC. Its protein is CSARGLGRTNYGYTI.